Following are 28 T cell receptor beta chains from one sample sequenced in a study of regulatory T cells in long-lasting Graves disease (dated by TCRdb to the early 2020s). The time point tag for this specimen amounts to: newly diagnosed GD, antithyroid drugs for less than 3 months. For both TCR sequencing and RNA sequencing, RNA was extracted from PBMCs in TRIzol. Library preparation employed multiplex PCR. Sequencing instrument: Illumina HiSeq 4000. TCR beta libraries were built with iRepertoire HTBI primers and Arm-PCR amplification of CDR3 regions. TCRdb ran its own pipeline on the public reads, namely fastp trimming at Q25 and MiXCR clone calling, and kept in-frame beta chains. CDR3 protein duplicates are merged, each entry listing the most common genes and DNA. Across this sample there are just over 600,000 distinct CDR3 sequences, with 15% to 20% seen only once. The ten largest clonotypes hold around 18% of the sample.

These same data were also listed under a study on T cells in Graves' hyperthyroidism and ophthalmopathy.

The sample in question was peripheral blood mononuclear cells (PBMCs), obtained at new diagnosis, from a patient treated with antithyroid drugs. The receptors were gathered from a woman in her 30s with Graves disease. Donor details come from another sample of the same person, matched by shared clones.

This clonotype has a count of ten or more. CDR3 sequence reads: CAISGNSYEQYF. The DNA for the CDR3 is TGTGCCATCAGTGGTAACTCCTACGAGCAGTACTTC. V gene TRBV10-3 combines with J gene TRBJ2-7; the D is unclear. The CDR3 spans 12 residues. Per germline, CDR1 ENHRY and CDR2 SYGVKD. Trimming left V 4 bases short and J 0 bases short, with 4 bases between.

This clonotype was seen a few times. The gene calls are TRBV5-1 and TRBJ2-1, with 12 bases lining up with TRBD2. Germline V gene sequence: CDR1 SGHRS, CDR2 YFSETQ. CDR3 length equals 14 residues. V gave up 7 bases and J gave up 7 bases; unmatched junction bases: 6. The CDR3 DNA follows: TGCGCCAGCGGCCGACTAGCGGGAGTTAATGAGCAGTTCTTC. This encodes CASGRLAGVNEQFF.

The table lists this clonotype with many counts. The V call is TRBV6-5, the J call TRBJ1-2; unclear D gene. Germline V gene lookup returns CDR1 MNHEY and CDR2 SVGAGI. This CDR3 comprises 15 residues. Deletions cut 0 bases from V and 1 base from J, with 9 bases between. The chain's CDR3 is CASSYSHTLNYGYTF. The CDR3 DNA is TGTGCCAGCAGTTACTCGCATACGCTTAACTATGGCTACACCTTC.

This clonotype was found many times. This rearrangement joins TRBV7-2 to TRBJ2-2; TRBD1 or TRBD2 may be the D gene (6 bases each). From germline, CDR1 is SGHTA and CDR2 FQGNSA. The CDR3 is made up of 16 amino acids. V was shortened by 0 bases and J by 7 bases, with 15 bases between the two germline ends. The CDR3 loop reads CASSLAAGGWGGELFF. The CDR3 region has the DNA TGTGCCAGCAGCTTAGCGGCCGGGGGCTGGGGCGGGGAGCTGTTTTTT.

This clonotype was observed many times. The rearrangement links TRBV5-5 to TRBJ1-5; D is unresolved. Germline V gives CDR1 SGHKS, CDR2 YYEKEE (reference sequence). Between the trimmed V and J ends, which lost 4 bases and 0 bases, there was a span of 8 bases. This CDR3 has 14 amino acids. CDR3 DNA sequence: TGTGCCAGCAGCCCTACAGTTAGCAATCAGCCCCAGCATTTT. Translation gives CASSPTVSNQPQHF. The entire variable domain, with the rest obtained from reference TRBV5-5 and TRBJ1-5, is as follows: DAGVTQSPTHLIKTRGQQVTLRCSPISGHKSVSWYQQVLGQGPQFIFQYYEKEERGRGNFPDRFSARQFPNYSSELNVNALLLGDSALYLCASSPTVSNQPQHFGDGTRLSIL.

This clonotype was detected ten times or more. This chain links TRBV10-3 with TRBJ2-5; 9 nucleotides line up with TRBD1. V lost 6 bases and J lost 3; bases outside the gene matches: 8. This CDR3 region has 15 residues. Germline values: CDR1 ENHRY, CDR2 SYGVKD. CDR3 coding DNA: TGTGCCATCAGAAGTGGGGGACAGGGAAAAGAGACCCAGTACTTC. This gives the protein CAIRSGGQGKETQYF.

This clonotype occurred many times. The rearrangement uses TRBV5-1 and TRBJ1-4; D is perhaps TRBD1 (6 bases). The germline V and J ends were trimmed by 1 base and 5 bases, with 12 bases remaining between them. CDR1 SGHRS and CDR2 YFSETQ come from the germline V gene. The CDR3 is 15 residues long. The CDR3 DNA sequence: TGCGCCAGCAGCTTGAGGGGAGGACAGAATGAAAAACTGTTTTTT. Encoded protein: CASSLRGGQNEKLFF.

The chain is built from TRBV3-1 and TRBJ2-7; D gene unclear. Trimming took off 2 bases at V and 6 bases at J, with 2 bases between the two ends. Germline CDR1 and CDR2: LGHDT and YNNKEL (reference sequence). This CDR3 comprises 10 residues. The DNA of the CDR3 is TGTGCCAGCAGCCAACGCGAGCAGTACTTC. Its protein product is CASSQREQYF.

This chain uses TRBV7-3 with TRBJ1-1; no clear D. The V end was cut by 4 bases, the J end by 4 bases, with 13 bases between. CDR1 SGHTA and CDR2 FQGTGA come from the germline V gene. CDR3 length equals 14 residues. CDR3 amino acids: CASSSTPESTEAFF. The DNA for the CDR3 is TGTGCCAGCAGCTCAACCCCCGAGAGCACTGAAGCTTTCTTT. The variable domain in full, completed from reference TRBV7-3 and TRBJ1-1, reads GAGVSQTPSNKVTEKGKYVELRCDPISGHTALYWYRQSLGQGPEFLIYFQGTGAADDSGLPNDRFFAVRPEGSVSTLKIQRTERGDSAVYLCASSSTPESTEAFFGQGTRLTVV.

This clonotype appeared many times. The rearrangement uses TRBV24-1 and TRBJ2-3, with 10 bases fitting TRBD2. Germline V gene data show CDR1 as KGHDR and CDR2 as SFDVKD. Trimming removed 6 bases from V and 0 bases from J; junction bases left unmatched: 11. This CDR3 contains 18 residues. The CDR3 DNA reads TGTGCCACCAGTACTAGCGGGGCGCAACTTACTAGCACAGATACGCAGTATTTT. Encoded protein: CATSTSGAQLTSTDTQYF.

This clonotype appeared many times. The V gene is TRBV29-1, the J gene TRBJ1-1, with D unclear. From germline, CDR1 is SQVTM and CDR2 ANQGSEA. Trimming cost V 7 bases and J 3 bases, with 9 bases left between them. The CDR3 extends over 11 amino acids. This chain's CDR3 is CSGRHYTEAFF. CDR3 bases: TGCAGCGGGAGACATTACACTGAAGCTTTCTTT.

The J gene is TRBJ1-4, the V gene TRBV6-1; D unresolved. The germline gives CDR1 MNHNS, CDR2 SASEGT. Trimming removed 7 bases from V and 16 bases from J, with 13 bases in between. CDR3 length: 10 amino acids. CDR3 region: CASIGPPPFF. Written as DNA, the CDR3 is TGTGCCAGCATCGGTCCCCCGCCGTTTTTT.

The gene calls are TRBV14 and TRBJ1-4, with 8 bases matching TRBD1. This CDR3 has 16 residues. J gave up 6 bases and V 2 bases, and 8 bases lay outside the gene matches. CDR1 and CDR2 (germline): SGHDN, FVKESK. CDR3 protein: CASSQRIGQGHEKLFF. The CDR3 nucleotides are TGTGCCAGCAGCCAACGAATCGGACAGGGCCATGAAAAACTGTTTTTT. The full variable domain, in which reference TRBV14 and TRBJ1-4 provide the parts outside the CDR3, is EAGVTQFPSHSVIEKGQTVTLRCDPISGHDNLYWYRRVMGKEIKFLLHFVKESKQDESGMPNNRFLAERTGGTYSTLKVQPAELEDSGVYFCASSQRIGQGHEKLFFGSGTQLSVL.

This clonotype was detected a few times. V and J are TRBV29-1 and TRBJ2-1; maybe TRBD2 (5 bases). This CDR3 has 15 residues. V lost 5 bases and J lost 0, with 14 bases in between. Germline V gives CDR1 SQVTM, CDR2 ANQGSEA. CDR3 in amino acids: CSVQVGGSSYNEQFF. The CDR3 DNA follows: TGCAGCGTTCAGGTTGGAGGCAGCTCCTACAATGAGCAGTTCTTC.

Points on this clonotype: One end of the junction varies from germline; a read error may be responsible. The gene calls are TRBV9 and TRBJ1-4; perhaps TRBD1 as D (5 bases). Germline CDR1 and CDR2: SGDLS and YYNGEE. The CDR3 is 16 amino acids. DNA of the CDR3: TGTACCAGCAGCCCCCCGCGGGCAGGGCTTAATGAAAAACTGTTTTTT. Translated, it gives CTSSPPRAGLNEKLFF.

This clonotype has at least ten counts. The chain combines TRBV10-3 with TRBJ2-2; D is ambiguous. This CDR3 has 16 amino acids. Germline loops: CDR1 ENHRY, CDR2 SYGVKD. V gave up 4 bases and J gave up 0 bases, with 12 bases separating them. DNA of the CDR3: TGTGCCATCAGTGCCGGCAGGATAACGAACACCGGGGAGCTGTTTTTT. Translating it yields CAISAGRITNTGELFF.

V usage is TRBV3-1 and J usage is TRBJ1-1; 8 nucleotides align to TRBD1. V shed 2 bases, J shed 1 base, and the junction held 21 bases outside the gene matches. The CDR3 loop spans 21 amino acids. Germline CDR1 LGHDT, CDR2 YNNKEL (reference sequence). The CDR3 reads CASSQLKVPGQGRLRNTEAFF. The CDR3 coding sequence is TGTGCCAGCAGCCAATTAAAAGTCCCTGGACAGGGAAGGCTTAGGAACACTGAAGCTTTCTTT.

This clonotype has only one observation. CDR3 amino acids: CSASPLLAGGSYEQYF. In nucleotides, the CDR3 is TGCAGTGCTAGTCCCCTACTAGCGGGAGGGTCCTACGAGCAGTACTTC. The J gene is TRBJ2-7, the V gene TRBV20-1; 13 nucleotides agree with TRBD2. Germline assignment: CDR1 DFQATT and CDR2 SNEGSKA (reference sequence). Trimming at V came to 3 bases and at J to 1 base, leaving 6 bases not matched to a gene. The CDR3 contains 16 residues.

This chain connects TRBV5-1 to TRBJ2-1; D not resolved. The CDR3 consists of 11 residues. Germline V gene sequence: CDR1 SGHRS, CDR2 YFSETQ. V dropped 2 bases and J dropped 13 bases, with 10 bases sitting between them. The CDR3 region has the DNA TGCGCCAGCAGCTTCGCATTATTACAGTTCTTC. It translates to CASSFALLQFF.

This clonotype was recorded many times. This CDR3 is CASSFGGSGSQINEQFF. CDR3 DNA sequence: TGTGCCAGTAGCTTCGGAGGGAGCGGGAGCCAGATCAATGAGCAGTTCTTC. This chain connects TRBV19 to TRBJ2-1; 8 positions agree with TRBD2. The V gene end was trimmed by 6 bases and the J gene end by 6 bases; junction bases not matched to a gene: 16. The CDR3 runs to 17 residues. Germline V gives CDR1 LNHDA, CDR2 SQIVND (reference sequence).

This clonotype was found many times. This chain joins TRBV29-1 and TRBJ1-4; TRBD1 matches at 10 bases. The V gene end was trimmed by 7 bases and the J gene end by 3 bases; junction bases not matched to a gene: 8. Germline V gene lookup returns CDR1 SQVTM and CDR2 ANQGSEA. CDR3 length: 15 residues. The CDR3 spells CSAHGQGGANEKLFF. In DNA form, the CDR3 reads TGCAGCGCCCACGGACAGGGGGGGGCTAATGAAAAACTGTTTTTT.

Comments on this clonotype: A junction boundary mismatches the germline segment, possibly from a read error. The V gene is TRBV30, the J gene TRBJ2-3; the match to TRBD2 covers 7 bases. This CDR3 is built from 15 residues. Per germline, CDR1 GTSNPN and CDR2 SVGIG (reference sequence). The CDR3 nucleotides read TGTGCCTGGGGTGTCGCGGGAGCAGTTACGGATACGCAGTATTTT. Protein product: CAWGVAGAVTDTQYF.

This clonotype was detected many times. The chain couples TRBV24-1 to TRBJ1-5; maybe TRBD1 (5 bases). Between the trimmed V and J ends, which lost 6 bases and 2 bases, there was a span of 13 bases. The CDR3 contains 15 residues. CDR1 is KGHDR and CDR2 is SFDVKD in the germline V gene. The CDR3 sequence: CATSNSGVGNQPQHF. CDR3 nucleotide sequence: TGTGCCACCAGTAACTCGGGGGTTGGCAATCAGCCCCAGCATTTT.

This clonotype was seen a few times. V usage is TRBV30 and J usage is TRBJ1-6, with 9 bases matching TRBD1. The CDR3 extends over 17 amino acids. Germline V gene lookup returns CDR1 GTSNPN and CDR2 SVGIG (reference sequence). Trimming at V came to 3 bases and at J to 5 bases, leaving 11 bases not matched to a gene. The CDR3 DNA is TGTGCCTGGAGCCAAGACCGGACAGGGGTTAATAATTCACCCCTCCACTTT. It translates to CAWSQDRTGVNNSPLHF.

The sample holds many counts of this clonotype. The chain is built from TRBV14 and TRBJ1-1; no clear D. Trimming cost V 2 bases and J 0 bases, with 7 bases left between them. CDR1 is SGHDN, CDR2 FVKESK, per germline. The CDR3 is 14 residues long. The CDR3 sequence: CASSQQRLNTEAFF. CDR3 nucleotides: TGTGCCAGCAGCCAACAACGCCTGAACACTGAAGCTTTCTTT. Full variable domain (outside the CDR3, taken from reference TRBV14 and TRBJ1-1): EAGVTQFPSHSVIEKGQTVTLRCDPISGHDNLYWYRRVMGKEIKFLLHFVKESKQDESGMPNNRFLAERTGGTYSTLKVQPAELEDSGVYFCASSQQRLNTEAFFGQGTRLTVV.

This clonotype showed up just a few times. CDR3 nucleotides: TGCAGTGCTAGAGATTTTCAGGGAAACACTGAAGCTTTCTTT. It translates to CSARDFQGNTEAFF. This chain joins TRBV20-1 and TRBJ1-1; TRBD1 is a possible D gene (5 bases). From germline, CDR1 is DFQATT and CDR2 SNEGSKA (reference sequence). This CDR3 region has 14 residues. Trimming stripped 0 bases from V and 2 bases from J, with 10 bases between.

This clonotype was detected many times. The rearrangement joins TRBV5-1 to TRBJ2-1; D remains unclear. The CDR3 covers 15 residues. Germline CDR1 and CDR2: SGHRS and YFSETQ. V was cut by 0 bases and J by 1 base, with 8 bases left in between. CDR3 DNA: TGCGCCAGCAGCTTGGGCGAGCAGTCCTACAATGAGCAGTTCTTC. Translating gives CASSLGEQSYNEQFF.

This clonotype appeared many times. The rearrangement links TRBV28 to TRBJ1-6; D is unclear. Trimming pared 5 bases from V and 12 bases from J, leaving 11 bases between. This CDR3 has 12 amino acids. The germline V gene encodes CDR1 MDHEN and CDR2 SYDVKM. CDR3 DNA sequence: TGTGCCAGCAGTCCCCCTAGAGGACCCCTCCACTTT. Translation gives CASSPPRGPLHF.